This TCR beta chain appears in the sequencing data of a study of spatial heterogeneity in lung cancer. Germline CDR1 and CDR2: LNHDA and SQIVND (reference sequence). The ends lost 7 bases at V and 6 bases at J; junction bases unmatched: 9. The CDR3 length is 14 residues. Noted time point: sample taken at primary tumor resection. The cohort: some 70 early-stage, untreated non-small cell lung cancer patients. Extraction of whole RNA from tumor, nontumor lung or frozen PBMC preceded unsorted sequencing. This clonotype was seen many times. As an off-target read in a library built for alpha chains, this beta chain has a frequency of little significance. Unique molecular identifiers, one per molecule, were present on every TCR cDNA molecule. TCRdb ran MiXCR on the 5' RACE reads and lists one entry per CDR3 protein. The sample records a few thousand distinct CDR3 sequences, roughly 3.3% being singletons.

This chain connects TRBV19 to TRBJ2-1; 7 bases line up with TRBD2. This sample comprised lung tissue, obtained at surgery. The clonotype originates from a human donor with early-stage non-small cell lung cancer. The DNA for the CDR3 is TGTGCCAGTAAGAGCGGGGAATTCTTCAATGAGCAGTTCTTC. Encoded protein: CASKSGEFFNEQFF.